The 24 T cell receptor beta chains listed next were all sequenced from one sample in a study of blood T cell repertoires in COVID-19. Assay used: immunoSEQ multiplex PCR; TCRdb lists only in-frame clones, some missing. Altogether about 250,000 clones are present, 80% to 90% being singletons, with the ten largest covering 2.4%. The sample comprised PBMCs or T cells enriched from blood (not recorded which). These receptors all stem from a young woman who had recovered from COVID-19.

J is TRBJ1-1 and V is TRBV10-3; 7 bases line up with TRBD1. Germline V gene data show CDR1 as ENHRY and CDR2 as SYGVKD. The CDR3 runs to 14 residues. The ends lost 4 bases at V and 1 base at J; junction bases unmatched: 3. CDR3 amino acids: CAISGGGANTEAFF. Written as DNA, the CDR3 is TGTGCCATCAGTGGAGGGGGCGCGAACACTGAAGCTTTCTTT.

This rearrangement joins TRBV6-5 to TRBJ2-7, with 12 positions matching TRBD1. Germline V gives CDR1 MNHEY, CDR2 SVGAGI. V shed 2 bases, J shed 6 bases, and the junction held 5 bases outside the gene matches. The CDR3 runs to 15 residues. CDR3: CASSYPGTGGAEQYF. The CDR3 nucleotides are TGTGCCAGCAGTTACCCAGGGACAGGGGGCGCCGAGCAGTACTTC.

The rearrangement links TRBV19 to TRBJ2-7, with D maybe TRBD2 (5 bases). This CDR3 contains 14 residues. Germline V gene sequence: CDR1 LNHDA, CDR2 SQIVND (reference sequence). Trimming removed 5 bases at V and 7 bases at J, with 18 bases between. The CDR3 DNA sequence: TGTGCCAGTAGTCCCTCCGGGGTCCTCGGGGAGCAGTACTTC. This encodes CASSPSGVLGEQYF. The variable domain in full, completed from reference TRBV19 and TRBJ2-7, reads DGGITQSPKYLFRKEGQNVTLSCEQNLNHDAMYWYRQDPGQGLRLIYYSQIVNDFQKGDIAEGYSVSREKKESFPLTVTSAQKNPTAFYLCASSPSGVLGEQYFGPGTRLTVT.

The chain recombines TRBV5-1 with TRBJ2-3; 10 nucleotides line up with TRBD2. The CDR3 has 15 residues. The germline gives CDR1 SGHRS, CDR2 YFSETQ. J gave up 4 bases and V 3 bases, and 5 bases lay outside the gene matches. This CDR3 reads CASSSSGGIPDTQYF. The CDR3 DNA follows: TGCGCCAGCAGCTCTAGCGGGGGTATACCAGATACGCAGTATTTT.

The chain links TRBV28 to TRBJ2-7, with 8 bases lining up with TRBD1. Germline-derived CDR1 and CDR2 are MDHEN and SYDVKM. The junction had 13 bases not matched to a gene; V was cut back by 2 bases and J by 4 bases. This CDR3 spans 17 amino acids. The CDR3 loop reads CASSLMMGDRGKYEQYF. For the CDR3, the DNA is TGTGCCAGCAGTTTAATGATGGGCGACAGGGGAAAGTACGAGCAGTACTTC.

V and J are TRBV15 and TRBJ1-1, with D perhaps TRBD1 (5 bases). V was shortened by 8 bases and J by 2 bases, with 9 bases between the two germline ends. The CDR3 is made up of 12 amino acids. Per the germline V gene, CDR1 is LNHNV and CDR2 is YYDKDF (reference sequence). CDR3 residues: CATAQGNTEAFF. The CDR3 DNA sequence: TGTGCCACCGCCCAGGGTAACACTGAAGCTTTCTTT.

The chain employs TRBV7-6 and TRBJ2-7; TRBD1 might be the D (5 bases). Germline V gene sequence: CDR1 SGHVS, CDR2 FNYEAQ. V was shortened by 5 bases and J by 3 bases, with 17 bases between the two germline ends. CDR3 length: 15 residues. Here the CDR3 reads CASSASTGDLYEQYF. CDR3 nucleotides: TGTGCCAGCAGCGCCTCTACAGGCGACCTCTACGAGCAGTACTTC.

V and J are TRBV9 and TRBJ1-1; D ambiguous. Trimming took off 1 base at V and 4 bases at J, with 8 bases between the two ends. Germline V CDR1 and CDR2: SGDLS, YYNGEE. The CDR3 length is 13 residues. The CDR3 DNA reads as TGTGCCAGCAGCGTAACAGCGGGCACTGAAGCTTTCTTT. As protein: CASSVTAGTEAFF. Filled out from reference TRBV9 and TRBJ1-1, the complete variable domain reads DSGVTQTPKHLITATGQRVTLRCSPRSGDLSVYWYQQSLDQGLQFLIQYYNGEERAKGNILERFSAQQFPDLHSELNLSSLELGDSALYFCASSVTAGTEAFFGQGTRLTVV.

The V gene is TRBV2, the J gene TRBJ1-5; 9 bases align to TRBD1. Per the germline V gene, CDR1 is SNHLY and CDR2 is FYNNEI. This CDR3 has 13 amino acids. The trim removed 10 bases at V and 7 bases at J, leaving 8 bases unmatched. The CDR3 coding sequence is TGTGCCACCACAGGGGGCTTGAACCAGCCCCAGCATTTT. It encodes CATTGGLNQPQHF.

The CDR3 bases are TGTGCCAGCAGTGGACTTAGGGAGCCCCAGCATTTT. Protein sequence: CASSGLREPQHF. V is TRBV28 and J is TRBJ1-5; D unclear. The CDR3 spans 12 residues. Germline assignment: CDR1 MDHEN and CDR2 SYDVKM. The germline V and J ends were trimmed by 5 bases and 8 bases, with 10 bases remaining between them.

This chain connects TRBV29-1 to TRBJ1-2; D possibly corresponds to TRBD1 (5 bases). Trimming removed 4 bases at V and 8 bases at J, with 17 bases between. The CDR3 length is 13 residues. Germline V gene sequence: CDR1 SQVTM, CDR2 ANQGSEA. Written as DNA, the CDR3 is TGCAGCGTTGGGCAGGGAGGGCCACGGGGCTACACCTTC. Translating it yields CSVGQGGPRGYTF.

V usage is TRBV19 and J usage is TRBJ1-5; no clear D gene. Trimming left V 1 base short and J 0 bases short, with 10 bases between. Germline values: CDR1 LNHDA, CDR2 SQIVND (reference sequence). The CDR3 has 16 residues. Written as DNA, the CDR3 is TGTGCCAGTAGTATAGGGGCCCGTAATAGCAATCAGCCCCAGCATTTT. The encoded protein is CASSIGARNSNQPQHF.

This chain joins TRBV2 and TRBJ1-5; perhaps TRBD1 as D (5 bases). V gave up 2 bases and J gave up 2 bases, with 10 bases separating them. The length of the CDR3 is 15 residues. CDR1 and CDR2 (germline): SNHLY, FYNNEI. The CDR3 coding sequence is TGTGCCAGCAGTGAATTCGGGGGAGGCAATCAGCCCCAGCATTTT. This encodes CASSEFGGGNQPQHF.

The genes are TRBV6-1 and TRBJ2-1; 9 positions match TRBD2. This CDR3 is built from 16 residues. After removal of 3 bases from V and 10 bases from J, the junction contained 13 bases not matched to a gene. Germline loops: CDR1 MNHNS, CDR2 SASEGT. CDR3 coding DNA: TGTGCCAGCAGTGACGCCGTAGCGGGGGTCCCTCGGGAGCAGTTCTTC. Protein sequence: CASSDAVAGVPREQFF.

The rearrangement uses TRBV2 and TRBJ2-1, with D uncertain. The V end was cut by 2 bases, the J end by 10 bases, with 3 bases between. Germline lookup yields CDR1 SNHLY and CDR2 FYNNEI. The length of the CDR3 is 10 residues. CDR3 sequence: CASSEQEQFF. DNA for the CDR3: TGTGCCAGCAGTGAACAGGAGCAGTTCTTC.

The rearrangement links TRBV5-6 to TRBJ2-7; 9 bases align to TRBD1. Per germline, CDR1 SGHDT and CDR2 YYEEEE. The CDR3 totals 14 residues. The V and J ends lost 4 bases and 3 bases, in that order; junction bases with no gene match: 5. CDR3 sequence (DNA): TGTGCCAGCAGCCCTGCGGGACAGGGCTACGAGCAGTACTTC. It codes for CASSPAGQGYEQYF.

The rearrangement joins TRBV27 to TRBJ2-3; no clear D. This CDR3 contains 13 residues. The V end was cut by 5 bases, the J end by 4 bases, with 10 bases between. Germline V lookup: CDR1 MNHEY, CDR2 SMNVEV (reference sequence). The CDR3: CASSPFRADTQYF. The CDR3 region has the DNA TGTGCCAGCAGTCCATTTAGAGCAGATACGCAGTATTTT.

The V call is TRBV5-5, the J call TRBJ1-6, with D possibly being TRBD1 (6 bases). Trimming left V 1 base short and J 9 bases short, with 14 bases between. Germline V gene sequence: CDR1 SGHKS, CDR2 YYEKEE (reference sequence). This CDR3 comprises 15 residues. CDR3 coding DNA: TGTGCCAGCAGCTTGAGACAGGCACCTAGTTCACCCCTCCACTTT. The encoded protein is CASSLRQAPSSPLHF. Supplemented by reference TRBV5-5 and TRBJ1-6, the full variable domain reads DAGVTQSPTHLIKTRGQQVTLRCSPISGHKSVSWYQQVLGQGPQFIFQYYEKEERGRGNFPDRFSARQFPNYSSELNVNALLLGDSALYLCASSLRQAPSSPLHFGNGTRLTVT.

This chain links TRBV6-5 with TRBJ1-2; maybe TRBD1 (5 bases). V was clipped by 0 bases and J by 2 bases, with 13 bases between them. Germline V gene lookup returns CDR1 MNHEY and CDR2 SVGAGI. This CDR3 comprises 16 residues. This CDR3 is CASSYSGNKGNYGYTF. In DNA form, the CDR3 reads TGTGCCAGCAGTTACTCGGGAAACAAGGGGAACTATGGCTACACCTTC.

V is TRBV6-2 or TRBV6-3 and J is TRBJ1-2; D unclear. Trimming cost V 2 bases and J 7 bases, with 8 bases left between them. Germline V lookup: CDR1 MNHEY, CDR2 SVGEGT. The CDR3 is made up of 12 amino acids. CDR3 protein: CASSYGLSGYTF. Written as DNA, the CDR3 is TGTGCCAGCAGTTACGGGCTAAGTGGCTACACCTTC.

This chain uses TRBV12-3 or TRBV12-4 with TRBJ2-3; D ambiguous. The CDR3 has 13 residues. The ends were cut back, 3 bases at V and 0 bases at J, with 4 bases in the middle. As DNA, the CDR3 is TGTGCCAGCAGTTTTGCGAGCACAGATACGCAGTATTTT. Protein: CASSFASTDTQYF.

The J gene is TRBJ1-2, the V gene TRBV7-8, with D possibly being TRBD1 (6 bases). Germline CDR1 is SGHVS and CDR2 is FQNEAQ. The CDR3 runs 13 residues. V shed 5 bases and J shed 6 bases, with 13 bases lying between them. The CDR3 here is CASSPQGSHGYTF. CDR3 coding DNA: TGTGCCAGCAGCCCACAGGGATCTCATGGCTACACCTTC.

This chain joins TRBV28 and TRBJ2-3; D is perhaps TRBD2 (5 bases). Trimming took 6 bases from V and 2 from J, leaving 12 bases between them. The CDR3 covers 14 residues. CDR1 is MDHEN and CDR2 is SYDVKM in the germline V gene. The chain's CDR3 is CASRKAGSTDTQYF. CDR3 in DNA: TGTGCCAGCAGAAAGGCGGGTTCCACAGATACGCAGTATTTT. The whole variable domain, filled in from reference TRBV28 and TRBJ2-3, reads DVKVTQSSRYLVKRTGEKVFLECVQDMDHENMFWYRQDPGLGLRLIYFSYDVKMKEKGDIPEGYSVSREKKERFSLILESASTNQTSMYLCASRKAGSTDTQYFGPGTRLTVL.

This clone was picked up a small number of times. The genes are TRBV7-9 and TRBJ1-2, with D hard to call. CDR1 SEHNR and CDR2 FQNEAQ come from the germline V gene (reference sequence). V lost 1 base to trimming and J lost 8 bases, with 11 bases between them. The CDR3 is made up of 13 amino acids. This chain's CDR3 is CASSLGLNRGYTF. CDR3 nucleotides: TGTGCCAGCAGCTTAGGGCTCAATCGCGGCTACACCTTC.